The rows below give T cell receptor beta chains drawn from one sample of a study of cytomegalovirus exposure and HLA in healthy donors. Measured with immunoSEQ multiplex PCR; TCRdb has only the in-frame clones, and not every one. The sample records around 200,000 clones, roughly 77% being singletons. The sequenced sample was PBMCs. These receptors were taken from a man in his thirties or forties in good health and CMV-seropositive. Each CDR3 is given with its conserved first and last residue. A D gene is named only where the DNA matches it firmly. For some rows the clone size is stated as once, few or many, or as a class when expanded; others skip it.

>TRBJ1-5|NA|TRBD1|TRBV15
CATSRDRVTGGSNQPQHF
TGTGCCACCAGCAGAGACCGGGTGACAGGGGGAAGCAATCAGCCCCAGCATTTT
>TRBJ2-7|NA|TRBD2|TRBV19
CASSIGLAFYEQYF
TGTGCCAGTAGTATAGGACTAGCGTTTTACGAGCAGTACTTC
>TRBJ1-5|NA|TRBD1|TRBV7-8
CASSPRSGLQGPNQPQHF
TGTGCCAGCAGCCCTAGGAGCGGATTACAGGGGCCGAATCAGCCCCAGCATTTT
>TRBJ2-7|NA|TRBD2|TRBV7-8
CASSLVGSGGGSYEQYF
TGTGCCAGCAGCTTAGTTGGTTCTGGCGGGGGGTCCTACGAGCAGTACTTC
>TRBJ1-1|NA|NA|TRBV7-3
CASSLMEHTEAFF
TGTGCCAGCAGCTTAATGGAGCACACTGAAGCTTTCTTT
>TRBJ2-2|few|NA|TRBV5-6
CASSLWPTGGTGELFF
TGTGCCAGCAGCTTGTGGCCTACCGGGGGCACCGGGGAGCTGTTTTTT
>TRBJ1-4|NA|TRBD1|TRBV5-8
CASSSGTGNNEKLFF
TGTGCCAGCAGCTCGGGGACAGGAAATAATGAAAAACTGTTTTTT
>TRBJ2-5|NA|NA|TRBV7-5
CARSSNAGLAAQETQYF
TGTGCCAGAAGCTCAAATGCGGGACTAGCGGCCCAAGAGACCCAGTACTTC
>TRBJ2-1|NA|TRBD2|TRBV5-4
CASSLKREMRYNEQFF
TGTGCCAGCAGCTTGAAGCGGGAGATGCGCTACAATGAGCAGTTCTTC
>TRBJ2-7|NA|NA|TRBV11-2
CASSLDLTSYEQYF
TGTGCCAGCAGCTTAGATTTGACATCCTACGAGCAGTACTTC
>TRBJ2-1|NA|TRBD2|TRBV7-9
CASSSRLAGDNEQFF
TGTGCCAGCAGCTCCCGACTAGCGGGGGATAATGAGCAGTTCTTC
>TRBJ2-2|NA|TRBD1|TRBV4-2
CASSQATGGQAELFF
TGTGCCAGCAGCCAAGCAACAGGGGGACAGGCGGAGCTGTTTTTT
>TRBJ2-7|NA|NA|TRBV19
CASGAPNSYEQYF
TGTGCCAGTGGAGCCCCCAACTCCTACGAGCAGTACTTC
>TRBJ1-2|few|NA|TRBV7-9
CASSLGKDGGIGYTF
TGTGCCAGCAGCTTAGGGAAGGACGGGGGGATAGGCTACACCTTC
>TRBJ2-6|NA|NA|TRBV4-2
CASSQVGVGLISGANVLTF
TGTGCCAGCAGCCAAGTAGGCGTCGGACTCATCTCTGGGGCCAACGTCCTGACTTTC